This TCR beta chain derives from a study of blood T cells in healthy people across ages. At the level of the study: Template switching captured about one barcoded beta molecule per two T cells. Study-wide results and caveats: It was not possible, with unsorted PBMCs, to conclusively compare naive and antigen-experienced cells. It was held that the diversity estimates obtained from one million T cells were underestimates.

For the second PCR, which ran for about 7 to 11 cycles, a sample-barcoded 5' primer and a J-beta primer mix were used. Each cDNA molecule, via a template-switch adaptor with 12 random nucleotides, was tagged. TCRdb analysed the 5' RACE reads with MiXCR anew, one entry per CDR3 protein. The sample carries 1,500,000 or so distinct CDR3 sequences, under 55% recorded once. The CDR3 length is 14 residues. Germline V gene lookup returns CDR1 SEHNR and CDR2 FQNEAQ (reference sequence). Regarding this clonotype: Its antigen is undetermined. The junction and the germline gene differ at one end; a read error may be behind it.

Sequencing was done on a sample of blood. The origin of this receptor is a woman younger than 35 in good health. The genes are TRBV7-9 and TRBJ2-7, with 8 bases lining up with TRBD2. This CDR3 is CASSDIAGTYEKYF. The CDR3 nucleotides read TGTGCCAGCAGCGATATAGCGGGAACCTACGAGAAGTACTTC.